What follows are 5 T cell receptor beta chains derived from one specimen sequenced in a study of Ad26.COV2.S vaccination and SARS-CoV-2 variants. Treatment described: 15 to 20 received Ad26.COV2.S at low or high dose, single or two shots; about five received placebo; per-sample allocation not given. On day 63 after the first injection, vaccine and placebo recipients gave samples. Profiled with immunoSEQ multiplex PCR; TCRdb holds only in-frame clones, not every one. The data contain around 500,000 clones, 80% to 90% of them singletons. The material was peripheral blood, obtained in a trial of Ad26.COV2.S vaccine versus placebo. All receptors derive from a person between 18 and 60 years old who received the Ad26.COV2.S COVID-19 vaccine or a placebo.

This clone was found a few times. At one of its ends the junction is not consistent with the germline gene, which may arise from a read error. The J gene is TRBJ1-2, the V gene TRBV2; D is perhaps TRBD1 (6 bases). Germline V lookup: CDR1 SNHLY, CDR2 FYNNEI. The CDR3 is 13 amino acids. In DNA, the CDR3 is TGCCTCGGTAGGGGGGATAGTATAAGTGGCTACACCTTC. This codes for CLGRGDSISGYTF.

V is TRBV4-2 and J is TRBJ2-2; D ambiguous. Germline V gene sequence: CDR1 LGHNA, CDR2 YNFKEQ. Trimming removed 0 bases at V and 8 bases at J, with 13 bases between. The CDR3 covers 15 residues. CDR3 nucleotide sequence: TGTGCCAGCAGCCAAGAGGTCCAGGACGTGGGGGAGCTGTTTTTT. This sequence encodes CASSQEVQDVGELFF.

The CDR3 bases are TGTGCCAGCAGCCGGCGGGGAATATACGGAAACACCATATATTTT. Amino acids: CASSRRGIYGNTIYF. The rearrangement uses TRBV3-1 (or the pseudogene TRBV3-2) and TRBJ1-3, with no clear D. V was clipped by 4 bases and J by 4 bases, with 14 bases between them. Germline-derived CDR1 and CDR2 are LGHDT and YNNKEL (reference sequence). This CDR3 is built from 15 residues.

The rearrangement joins TRBV30 to TRBJ2-3; TRBD1 aligns across 8 bases. CDR1 GTSNPN and CDR2 SVGIG come from the germline V gene (reference sequence). The CDR3 is 17 amino acids. The junction had 10 bases not matched to a gene; V was cut back by 2 bases and J by 0 bases. In DNA form, the CDR3 reads TGTGCCTGGAGTACCCGCCCGACAGGGGCTAGCACAGATACGCAGTATTTT. Encoded protein: CAWSTRPTGASTDTQYF.

The rearrangement links TRBV18 to TRBJ2-1, with no clear D. The CDR3 totals 11 residues. In germline, CDR1 is KGHSH, CDR2 LQKENI. V gave up 4 bases and J gave up 7 bases, with 5 bases separating them. The CDR3 protein is CASSRRNEQFF. CDR3 coding DNA: TGTGCCAGCTCACGACGGAATGAGCAGTTCTTC.